Shown below are 14 T cell receptor beta chains from a single sample sequenced in a study of beta chain features in type 1 diabetes. The investigators reverse transcribed all of the isolated RNA, so they sequenced expressed TCRB transcripts. Produced via immunoSEQ multiplex PCR; TCRdb's table is partial and in-frame only. The sample contains 150,000 or so clones, about 9.2% of which appear only once. Sequencing used central memory CD4+ T cells from blood. The receptors here all came from a man between 18 and 35 years old in good health.

V is TRBV7-9 and J is TRBJ2-1; 10 bases map to TRBD2. Per germline, CDR1 SEHNR and CDR2 FQNEAQ (reference sequence). Unmatched junction bases numbered 4, after V lost 1 base and J lost 7 bases. The CDR3 is 15 residues long. CDR3 nucleotide sequence: TGTGCCAGCAGCTTAGGTAGCGGGGGGATGAATGAGCAGTTCTTC. Translation: CASSLGSGGMNEQFF.

The J gene is TRBJ2-1, the V gene TRBV7-2; D is ambiguous. V was pared by 1 base and J by 6 bases, with 16 bases between. Germline V gene data show CDR1 as SGHTA and CDR2 as FQGNSA. The CDR3 has 16 amino acids. The CDR3 spells CASSLGSARGGNEQFF. In DNA, the CDR3 is TGTGCCAGCAGCTTAGGGTCCGCTCGAGGTGGCAATGAGCAGTTCTTC.

The chain couples TRBV7-9 to TRBJ1-4; 7 nucleotides line up with TRBD1. V trimming: 1 base; J trimming: 6 bases; junction bases outside the gene matches: 5. The length of the CDR3 is 15 residues. From germline, CDR1 is SEHNR and CDR2 FQNEAQ (reference sequence). CDR3 coding DNA: TGTGCCAGCAGCTTAGGGGACAGAGTACATGAAAAACTGTTTTTT. This sequence encodes CASSLGDRVHEKLFF.

This clone was found a few times. The chain recombines TRBV7-2 with TRBJ1-5; the match to TRBD1 covers 7 bases. Trimming took 5 bases from V and 4 from J; bases not matched to a gene: 8. The CDR3 consists of 15 residues. Germline V gene data show CDR1 as SGHTA and CDR2 as FQGNSA. CDR3 sequence reads: CASSPGTAINQPQHF. The DNA for the CDR3 is TGTGCCAGCAGCCCCGGGACAGCAATTAATCAGCCCCAGCATTTT. Full variable domain (remainder filled in from reference TRBV7-2 and TRBJ1-5): GAGVSQSPSNKVTEKGKDVELRCDPISGHTALYWYRQSLGQGLEFLIYFQGNSAPDKSGLPSDRFSAERTGGSVSTLTIQRTQQEDSAVYLCASSPGTAINQPQHFGDGTRLSIL.

The gene calls are TRBV14 and TRBJ2-5; D possibly corresponds to TRBD1 (5 bases). From germline, CDR1 is SGHDN and CDR2 FVKESK. V was trimmed by 1 base and J by 5 bases, leaving 8 bases between them. The CDR3 totals 13 residues. The CDR3 here is CASSQAYRETQYF. The CDR3 DNA reads TGTGCCAGCAGCCAAGCCTACAGGGAGACCCAGTACTTC.

V is TRBV11-3 and J is TRBJ2-7; 9 bases fit TRBD1. There are 14 residues in the CDR3. Germline assignment: CDR1 SGHNT and CDR2 YENEEA. Trimming took 7 bases from V and 2 from J; bases not matched to a gene: 6. CDR3 protein: CASTRGTGTYEQYF. The CDR3 DNA reads as TGTGCCAGCACCCGTGGGACAGGGACCTACGAGCAGTACTTC.

J is TRBJ1-2 and V is TRBV30; D is perhaps TRBD1 (6 bases). The V end lost 7 bases, the J end lost 8 bases, and 17 bases lay between the germline ends. Germline V gives CDR1 GTSNPN, CDR2 SVGIG (reference sequence). This CDR3 contains 12 residues. CDR3 protein: CASMGGALGYTF. DNA of the CDR3: TGTGCCTCTATGGGGGGGGCTTTAGGCTACACCTTC.

This clone showed up just a few times. The rearrangement uses TRBV25-1 and TRBJ1-6; TRBD1 agrees at 9 bases. Germline V gene data show CDR1 as MGHDK and CDR2 as SYGVNS. The CDR3 contains 14 residues. J was trimmed by 10 bases and V by 7 bases; bases with no gene match: 8. The CDR3 DNA reads TGTGCCAGCACCGAACAGGGGGCTCAATCACCCCTCCACTTT. Protein: CASTEQGAQSPLHF.

This clone was seen more than once but under ten times. CDR3 bases: TGCAGCGTTGACCAGGGTAACACTGAAGCTTTCTTT. Translation: CSVDQGNTEAFF. The chain couples TRBV29-1 to TRBJ1-1; D is possibly TRBD1 (5 bases). The CDR3 length is 12 residues. The germline V gene has CDR1 SQVTM and CDR2 ANQGSEA. V gave up 3 bases and J gave up 2 bases, with 7 bases separating them.

The chain carries TRBV7-9 and TRBJ1-4; 10 bases fit TRBD1. The germline V gene has CDR1 SEHNR and CDR2 FQNEAQ (reference sequence). This CDR3 has 15 amino acids. The V segment lost 5 bases and the J segment 3 bases; nucleotides outside the gene matches: 3. The CDR3 DNA reads TGTGCCAGCAGCCAAGGACAGGGGGCTAATGAAAAACTGTTTTTT. This sequence encodes CASSQGQGANEKLFF.

This clone has a handful of counts. The V gene is TRBV5-1, the J gene TRBJ2-3; D remains unclear. Germline CDR1 and CDR2: SGHRS and YFSETQ. V was pared by 2 bases and J by 2 bases, with 9 bases between. This CDR3 is 14 amino acids long. The CDR3 reads CASSFPSPTDTQYF. CDR3 bases: TGCGCCAGCAGCTTCCCGTCCCCCACAGATACGCAGTATTTT. Combining the CDR3 with reference TRBV5-1 and TRBJ2-3 gives the whole variable domain KAGVTQTPRYLIKTRGQQVTLSCSPISGHRSVSWYQQTPGQGLQFLFEYFSETQRNKGNFPGRFSGRQFSNSRSEMNVSTLELGDSALYLCASSFPSPTDTQYFGPGTRLTVL.

This clone has a handful of counts. CDR3 loop: CASSQGGGTNTGELFF. The CDR3 DNA sequence: TGCGCCAGCAGCCAAGGGGGAGGGACGAACACCGGGGAGCTGTTTTTT. The chain carries TRBV4-1 and TRBJ2-2; the match to TRBD2 covers 7 bases. Germline V CDR1 and CDR2: MGHRA, YSYEKL. This CDR3 is 16 amino acids long. J gave up 0 bases and V 1 base, and 2 bases lay outside the gene matches.

This sequence joins TRBV5-1 and TRBJ2-3; D might be TRBD2 (6 bases). The CDR3 consists of 15 residues. CDR1 is SGHRS, CDR2 YFSETQ, per germline. The germline V and J ends were trimmed by 4 bases and 3 bases, with 15 bases remaining between them. This chain's CDR3 is CASSNPGLQTDTQYF. CDR3 bases: TGCGCCAGCAGCAATCCGGGACTGCAAACAGATACGCAGTATTTT.

The V gene is TRBV6-5, the J gene TRBJ1-1; 7 bases line up with TRBD1. The trim removed 2 bases at V and 1 base at J, leaving 1 base unmatched. The CDR3 extends over 14 amino acids. From germline, CDR1 is MNHEY and CDR2 SVGAGI. The CDR3 is CASSYRTGNTEAFF. CDR3 bases: TGTGCCAGCAGTTACCGGACAGGGAACACTGAAGCTTTCTTT.